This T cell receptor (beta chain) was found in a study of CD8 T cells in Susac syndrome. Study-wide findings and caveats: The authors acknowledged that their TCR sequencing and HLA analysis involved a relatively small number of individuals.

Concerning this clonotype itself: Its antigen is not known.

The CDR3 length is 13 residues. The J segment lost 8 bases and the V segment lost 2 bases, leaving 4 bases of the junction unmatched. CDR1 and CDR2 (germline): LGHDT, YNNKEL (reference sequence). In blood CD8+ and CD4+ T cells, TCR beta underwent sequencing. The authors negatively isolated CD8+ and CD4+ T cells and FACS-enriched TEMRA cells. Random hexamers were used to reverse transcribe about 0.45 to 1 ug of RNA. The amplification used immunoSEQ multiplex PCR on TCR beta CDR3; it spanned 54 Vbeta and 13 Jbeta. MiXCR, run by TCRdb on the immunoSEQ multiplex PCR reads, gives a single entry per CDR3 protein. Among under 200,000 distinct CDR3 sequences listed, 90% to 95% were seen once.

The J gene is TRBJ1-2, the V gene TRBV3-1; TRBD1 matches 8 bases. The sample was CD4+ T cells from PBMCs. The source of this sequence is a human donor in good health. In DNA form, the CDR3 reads TGTGCCAGCAGCCAAACAGGGGGAGACGGCTACACCTTC. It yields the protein CASSQTGGDGYTF.